A single sample gave rise to the 27 T cell receptor beta chains below, sequenced in a study of T cell changes during pregnancy in multiple sclerosis. Sequencing used immunoSEQ multiplex PCR; TCRdb keeps in-frame clones, though not all of them. The sample holds 41,000 or so clones, more than 90% seen once. The sequencing here drew on CD8+ T cells from peripheral blood mononuclear cells, taken in the third trimester of pregnancy. Receptors originate from a female donor with multiple sclerosis, enrolled in a pregnancy study.

The chain couples TRBV2 to TRBJ2-3; D is unclear. The germline V gene encodes CDR1 SNHLY and CDR2 FYNNEI. There are 13 residues in the CDR3. V was cut by 7 bases and J by 4 bases, with 12 bases left in between. DNA for the CDR3: TGTGCCAGCAAAATAGAGGTGGCAGATACGCAGTATTTT. Protein: CASKIEVADTQYF.

This clone was detected once. The chain carries TRBV7-9 and TRBJ1-1; possible D gene TRBD1, 5 bases. Germline V gene sequence: CDR1 SEHNR, CDR2 FQNEAQ (reference sequence). The CDR3 is 14 residues long. V lost 5 bases and J 2 bases, leaving 12 bases between the germline ends. The CDR3 DNA sequence: TGTGCCAGCAGCCCCTGGGGGGATAACACTGAAGCTTTCTTT. This translates into CASSPWGDNTEAFF.

The rearrangement uses TRBV27 and TRBJ2-2, with a tentative D call TRBD1 (6 bases). Germline CDR1 and CDR2: MNHEY and SMNVEV (reference sequence). The CDR3 is 12 residues long. V lost 2 bases, J lost 9 bases, and 7 bases lay in between. The CDR3 DNA reads as TGTGCCAGCAGTTTAAGGGGGAGGGAGCTGTTTTTT. This sequence encodes CASSLRGRELFF.

This chain uses TRBV7-2 with TRBJ2-1, with 16 bases matching TRBD2. V dropped 5 bases and J dropped 5; count of bases not matched to a gene: 9. The CDR3 contains 18 residues. Germline-derived CDR1 and CDR2 are SGHTA and FQGNSA. The CDR3: CASSPTPGLAGGNNEQFF. In DNA form, the CDR3 reads TGTGCCAGCAGCCCCACCCCGGGACTAGCGGGGGGGAACAATGAGCAGTTCTTC.

This clone was detected a few times. J is TRBJ1-1 and V is TRBV27, with D perhaps matching TRBD1 (6 bases). Germline V gene lookup returns CDR1 MNHEY and CDR2 SMNVEV (reference sequence). The CDR3 covers 13 residues. V lost 5 bases and J 10 bases, leaving 17 bases between the germline ends. CDR3 coding DNA: TGTGCCAGCAGTCAGACTCAGGGGTATCGAGCTTTCTTT. Its translation: CASSQTQGYRAFF.

The chain has TRBV29-1 and TRBJ1-1; D is unclear. The CDR3 totals 13 residues. Germline V gene sequence: CDR1 SQVTM, CDR2 ANQGSEA. Here the CDR3 reads CVSVSPGGTEAFF. The CDR3 region has the DNA TGCGTTTCTGTCTCCCCAGGAGGCACTGAAGCTTTCTTT.

J is TRBJ2-7 and V is TRBV16, with unresolved D. Germline CDR1 reads KGHSY; CDR2 reads FQNENV. The CDR3 spans 14 residues. V shed 2 bases and J shed 1 base, with 9 bases lying between them. The CDR3 DNA reads as TGTGCCAGCAGCCAAGAATTACAGTCCTACGAGCAGTACTTC. Translating gives CASSQELQSYEQYF.

This clone was detected only once. The chain employs TRBV27 and TRBJ2-2; D is possibly TRBD1 (7 bases). This CDR3 is built from 15 residues. Germline V gives CDR1 MNHEY, CDR2 SMNVEV (reference sequence). The V gene lost 2 bases and the J gene lost 3 bases, with 10 bases spanning the gap. The CDR3 region is CASSLLRGDTGELFF. Here the CDR3 DNA reads TGTGCCAGCAGTTTACTCAGGGGGGACACCGGGGAGCTGTTTTTT.

The V gene is TRBV5-1, the J gene TRBJ1-3; 7 bases are shared with TRBD1. Germline-derived CDR1 and CDR2 are SGHRS and YFSETQ. V dropped 4 bases and J dropped 0; count of bases not matched to a gene: 7. There are 16 residues in the CDR3. As DNA, the CDR3 is TGCGCCAGCAGCCTGGACTGGACAGGCTCTGGAAACACCATATATTTT. This translates into CASSLDWTGSGNTIYF.

This chain links TRBV15 with TRBJ1-5; maybe TRBD1 (5 bases). CDR3 length: 15 residues. Germline loops: CDR1 LNHNV, CDR2 YYDKDF (reference sequence). V lost 3 bases and J lost 2, with 11 bases in between. The CDR3, as DNA: TGTGCCACCAGCAGCACGGGGGTAGGCAATCAGCCCCAGCATTTT. It is translated as CATSSTGVGNQPQHF.

In this sample, this clone turned up once. Other nucleotide sequences from this sample produce the same CDR3. The chain employs TRBV7-9 and TRBJ1-4; D is possibly TRBD1 (6 bases). CDR1 and CDR2 from the germline V gene are SEHNR and FQNEAQ (reference sequence). V dropped 0 bases and J dropped 7 bases, with 9 bases sitting between them. The CDR3 contains 14 residues. CDR3 in amino acids: CASSLATGTEKLFF. The CDR3 region has the DNA TGTGCCAGCAGCTTAGCGACAGGAACTGAAAAACTGTTTTTT.

CDR3 sequence: CAWSPGQGTDTQYF. The CDR3 DNA reads as TGTGCCTGGAGCCCGGGACAGGGGACAGATACGCAGTATTTT. The J gene is TRBJ2-3, the V gene TRBV30; TRBD1 matches 10 bases. This CDR3 is built from 14 residues. Germline CDR1 is GTSNPN and CDR2 is SVGIG (reference sequence). J lost 3 bases, V lost 3 bases, and 3 bases had no gene match.

The chain combines TRBV7-9 with TRBJ2-1; TRBD2 aligns across 7 bases. Trimming took 6 bases from V and 9 from J; bases not matched to a gene: 5. The CDR3 contains 12 residues. CDR1 SEHNR and CDR2 FQNEAQ come from the germline V gene (reference sequence). The chain's CDR3 is CASRDSGFEQFF. The CDR3 bases are TGTGCCAGCAGAGATAGCGGGTTTGAGCAGTTCTTC.

The genes are TRBV5-1 and TRBJ1-6; possibly TRBD1 for D (5 bases). CDR3 size: 14 residues. Germline values: CDR1 SGHRS, CDR2 YFSETQ. V was trimmed by 0 bases and J by 8 bases, leaving 9 bases between them. The chain's CDR3 is CASSLGGGDSPLHF. As DNA, the CDR3 is TGCGCCAGCAGCTTGGGAGGAGGGGATTCACCCCTCCACTTT.

The chain employs TRBV6-1 and TRBJ2-7; D may be TRBD1 (5 bases). The ends were cut back, 3 bases at V and 3 bases at J, with 15 bases in the middle. CDR3 length: 15 amino acids. CDR1 is MNHNS and CDR2 is SASEGT in the germline V gene. The CDR3 region has the DNA TGTGCCAGCAGTGAGCCAAACAGGCGGATCTACGAGCAGTACTTC. Translated, it gives CASSEPNRRIYEQYF.

The chain carries TRBV11-2 and TRBJ2-3; no clear D. The CDR3 sequence is 12 residues long. Trimming removed 1 base at V and 6 bases at J, with 5 bases between. Germline CDR1 is SGHAT and CDR2 is FQNNGV. The CDR3 DNA follows: TGTGCCAGCAGCTTAGTCCCTGATACGCAGTATTTT. Translated, it gives CASSLVPDTQYF.

The chain is built from TRBV11-2 and TRBJ2-7, with 7 bases identical to TRBD1. The CDR3 has 15 residues. Trimming at V came to 2 bases and at J to 5 bases, leaving 9 bases not matched to a gene. Germline CDR1 and CDR2: SGHAT and FQNNGV. CDR3 amino acids: CASSLLRQGPNEQYF. Here the CDR3 DNA reads TGTGCCAGCAGCTTACTCCGACAGGGCCCCAACGAGCAGTACTTC.

The chain is built from TRBV18 and TRBJ2-1; no clear D gene. The V end lost 0 bases, the J end lost 6 bases, and 6 bases lay between the germline ends. This CDR3 contains 13 residues. Germline values: CDR1 KGHSH, CDR2 LQKENI. The CDR3 sequence is CASSPPPSNEQFF. Written as DNA, the CDR3 is TGTGCCAGCTCACCACCTCCTAGCAATGAGCAGTTCTTC.

J is TRBJ1-2 and V is TRBV9, with D unresolved. CDR3 size: 14 residues. Germline V lookup: CDR1 SGDLS, CDR2 YYNGEE. Trimming cost V 0 bases and J 4 bases, with 10 bases left between them. CDR3 sequence: CASSVGGEGYGYTF. The CDR3 coding sequence is TGTGCCAGCAGCGTAGGCGGGGAAGGCTATGGCTACACCTTC.

J is TRBJ1-6 and V is TRBV28; D gene unclear. The CDR3 loop spans 14 amino acids. Looked up from germline, CDR1 is MDHEN and CDR2 is SYDVKM. Trimming took 7 bases from V and 9 from J, leaving 16 bases between them. In nucleotides, the CDR3 is TGTGCCAGCATAATGGGAGGGTGGAGTTCACCCCTCCACTTT. Translating gives CASIMGGWSSPLHF.

The chain is built from TRBV2 and TRBJ2-7, with D maybe TRBD1 (7 bases). The CDR3 is 14 amino acids. The germline gives CDR1 SNHLY, CDR2 FYNNEI. The V gene lost 4 bases and the J gene lost 6 bases, with 16 bases spanning the gap. CDR3 nucleotides: TGTGCCAGCAGTGCGACAGGAGGGGGCCTCGAGCAGTACTTC. This codes for CASSATGGGLEQYF.

Written as DNA, the CDR3 is TGTGCCAGCAGCCAAGGCCTAGGCAACTACGAGCAGTACTTC. Translation: CASSQGLGNYEQYF. The rearrangement links TRBV5-6 to TRBJ2-7; D remains unclear. V lost 4 bases and J 3 bases, leaving 14 bases between the germline ends. This CDR3 contains 14 residues. The germline CDR1 and CDR2 sequences are SGHDT and YYEEEE. Complete variable domain (other parts from reference TRBV5-6 and TRBJ2-7): DAGVTQSPTHLIKTRGQQVTLRCSPKSGHDTVSWYQQALGQGPQFIFQYYEEEERQRGNFPDRFSGHQFPNYSSELNVNALLLGDSALYLCASSQGLGNYEQYFGPGTRLTVT.

The gene calls are TRBV15 and TRBJ2-7, with a tentative D call TRBD1 (6 bases). Trimming pared 8 bases from V and 0 bases from J, leaving 11 bases between. This CDR3 comprises 13 residues. Germline V CDR1 and CDR2: LNHNV, YYDKDF (reference sequence). CDR3: CATRGDNSYEQYF. The CDR3, as DNA: TGTGCCACCCGTGGGGACAACTCCTACGAGCAGTACTTC.

The V gene is TRBV27, the J gene TRBJ2-7; TRBD1 agrees at 7 bases. Germline assignment: CDR1 MNHEY and CDR2 SMNVEV (reference sequence). This CDR3 region has 14 residues. Trimming took 3 bases from V and 6 from J; bases not matched to a gene: 8. The CDR3: CASSLVSTGIEQYF. The CDR3 DNA follows: TGTGCCAGCAGTTTGGTCTCGACAGGGATCGAGCAGTACTTC.

The V gene is TRBV19, the J gene TRBJ1-6; weak D call: TRBD1 (5 bases). This CDR3 spans 16 amino acids. The germline gives CDR1 LNHDA, CDR2 SQIVND (reference sequence). Trimming removed 0 bases at V and 10 bases at J, with 16 bases between. CDR3 sequence reads: CASSIDLGGSDSPLHF. CDR3 DNA sequence: TGTGCCAGTAGTATAGATCTGGGGGGAAGTGACTCACCCCTCCACTTT.

The J gene is TRBJ1-5, the V gene TRBV28; maybe TRBD1 (5 bases). V gave up 3 bases and J gave up 7 bases, with 10 bases separating them. Per germline, CDR1 MDHEN and CDR2 SYDVKM. This CDR3 has 13 residues. The DNA for the CDR3 is TGTGCCAGCAGTTTCGCGGGGCGGCAGCCCCAGCATTTT. Its translation: CASSFAGRQPQHF.

This clone came up a few times. The chain couples TRBV2 to TRBJ1-6, with TRBD1 as a possible D gene (6 bases). The CDR3 runs to 11 residues. With 6 bases removed from V and 13 bases from J, the gap between germline ends came to 10 bases. In germline, CDR1 is SNHLY, CDR2 FYNNEI. The CDR3 coding sequence is TGTGCCAGCAGACCAGGGGTTCCCCTCCACTTT. Protein sequence: CASRPGVPLHF.